The clone carrying this TCR beta chain was counted only a few times. Its specificity is unknown. This sample is drawn from a study of blood T cells in healthy people across ages. Study-level results: Strong correlation existed between TCR beta diversity and naive T cell percentage.

Primed by a sample-barcoded 5' primer and a J-beta primer mix, a second PCR proceeded for roughly 7 to 11 cycles. TCRdb re-called the 5' RACE reads through MiXCR, storing one row per CDR3 protein. The table lists about 2 million distinct CDR3 sequences, less than 50% of them singletons. Ranging in age from about 6 to 100, the donors were healthy Caucasian individuals from Russia. Germline lookup yields CDR1 SQVTM and CDR2 ANQGSEA. The CDR3 has 14 residues. Trimming at V came to 8 bases and at J to 1 base, leaving 10 bases not matched to a gene. This chain joins TRBV29-1 and TRBJ2-5; TRBD1 matches at 7 bases. Sequencing input: blood. This clonotype was obtained from a woman aged 35 to 49 in good health. The CDR3 here is CSWSRDSSQETQYF. The DNA for the CDR3 is TGCAGCTGGTCCCGGGACAGTTCCCAAGAGACCCAGTACTTC.